The sequence of this TCR beta chain was determined in a study of CD8+ T cells in alopecia areata. Regarding treatment: oral pan-JAK inhibitor, 5-10 mg twice daily. As the sequencing template, cDNA was produced by extracting RNA and reverse transcribing it. Assay used: immunoSEQ multiplex PCR; TCRdb lists only in-frame clones, some missing. There are 90,000 to 100,000 clones in the sample; about 58% occur only once, and around 15% lies in the top ten. This CDR3 has 13 residues. V was pared by 5 bases and J by 6 bases, with 13 bases between. Per the germline V gene, CDR1 is MNHEY and CDR2 is SMNVEV (reference sequence).

Here the sequenced sample was CD8+ T cells sorted from blood, taken at week 4, from a patient treated with tofacitinib. J is TRBJ1-1 and V is TRBV27; perhaps TRBD1 as D (5 bases). The clonotype was recovered from a human donor with alopecia areata. The CDR3 loop reads CASSPPPGAEAFF. CDR3 DNA sequence: TGTGCCAGCAGTCCCCCACCGGGGGCTGAAGCTTTCTTT.